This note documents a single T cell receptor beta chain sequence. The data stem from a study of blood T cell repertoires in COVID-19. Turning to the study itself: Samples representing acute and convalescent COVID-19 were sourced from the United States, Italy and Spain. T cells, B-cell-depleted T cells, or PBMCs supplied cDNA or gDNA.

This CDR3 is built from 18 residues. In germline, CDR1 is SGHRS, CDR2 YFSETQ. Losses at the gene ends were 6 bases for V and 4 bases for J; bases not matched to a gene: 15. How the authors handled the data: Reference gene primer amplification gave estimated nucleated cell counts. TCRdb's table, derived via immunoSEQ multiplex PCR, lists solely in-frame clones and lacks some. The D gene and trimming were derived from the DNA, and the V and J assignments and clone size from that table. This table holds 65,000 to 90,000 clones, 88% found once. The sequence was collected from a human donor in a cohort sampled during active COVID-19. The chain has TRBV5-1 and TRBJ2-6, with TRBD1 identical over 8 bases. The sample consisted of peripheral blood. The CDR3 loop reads CASTTQGQGAVGANVLTF. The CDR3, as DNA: TGCGCCAGCACCACTCAAGGGCAGGGGGCGGTCGGGGCCAACGTCCTGACTTTC.